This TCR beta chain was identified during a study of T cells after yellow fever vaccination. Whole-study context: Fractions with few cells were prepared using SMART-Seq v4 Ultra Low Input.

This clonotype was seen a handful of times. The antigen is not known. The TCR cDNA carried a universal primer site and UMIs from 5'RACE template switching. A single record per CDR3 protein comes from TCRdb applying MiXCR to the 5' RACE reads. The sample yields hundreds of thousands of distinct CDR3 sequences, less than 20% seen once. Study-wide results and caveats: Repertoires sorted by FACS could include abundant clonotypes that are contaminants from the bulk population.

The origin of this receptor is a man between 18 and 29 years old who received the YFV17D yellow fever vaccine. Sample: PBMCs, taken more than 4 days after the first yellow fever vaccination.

CDR3 amino acids: CASFLPGLSTDTQYF. The DNA for the CDR3 is TGTGCCAGCTTCCTCCCCGGGCTTAGCACAGATACGCAGTATTTT. The rearrangement uses TRBV12-3 or TRBV12-4 and TRBJ2-3; unclear D gene. The CDR3 length is 15 residues. The V end lost 8 bases, the J end lost 0 bases, and 15 bases lay between the germline ends.